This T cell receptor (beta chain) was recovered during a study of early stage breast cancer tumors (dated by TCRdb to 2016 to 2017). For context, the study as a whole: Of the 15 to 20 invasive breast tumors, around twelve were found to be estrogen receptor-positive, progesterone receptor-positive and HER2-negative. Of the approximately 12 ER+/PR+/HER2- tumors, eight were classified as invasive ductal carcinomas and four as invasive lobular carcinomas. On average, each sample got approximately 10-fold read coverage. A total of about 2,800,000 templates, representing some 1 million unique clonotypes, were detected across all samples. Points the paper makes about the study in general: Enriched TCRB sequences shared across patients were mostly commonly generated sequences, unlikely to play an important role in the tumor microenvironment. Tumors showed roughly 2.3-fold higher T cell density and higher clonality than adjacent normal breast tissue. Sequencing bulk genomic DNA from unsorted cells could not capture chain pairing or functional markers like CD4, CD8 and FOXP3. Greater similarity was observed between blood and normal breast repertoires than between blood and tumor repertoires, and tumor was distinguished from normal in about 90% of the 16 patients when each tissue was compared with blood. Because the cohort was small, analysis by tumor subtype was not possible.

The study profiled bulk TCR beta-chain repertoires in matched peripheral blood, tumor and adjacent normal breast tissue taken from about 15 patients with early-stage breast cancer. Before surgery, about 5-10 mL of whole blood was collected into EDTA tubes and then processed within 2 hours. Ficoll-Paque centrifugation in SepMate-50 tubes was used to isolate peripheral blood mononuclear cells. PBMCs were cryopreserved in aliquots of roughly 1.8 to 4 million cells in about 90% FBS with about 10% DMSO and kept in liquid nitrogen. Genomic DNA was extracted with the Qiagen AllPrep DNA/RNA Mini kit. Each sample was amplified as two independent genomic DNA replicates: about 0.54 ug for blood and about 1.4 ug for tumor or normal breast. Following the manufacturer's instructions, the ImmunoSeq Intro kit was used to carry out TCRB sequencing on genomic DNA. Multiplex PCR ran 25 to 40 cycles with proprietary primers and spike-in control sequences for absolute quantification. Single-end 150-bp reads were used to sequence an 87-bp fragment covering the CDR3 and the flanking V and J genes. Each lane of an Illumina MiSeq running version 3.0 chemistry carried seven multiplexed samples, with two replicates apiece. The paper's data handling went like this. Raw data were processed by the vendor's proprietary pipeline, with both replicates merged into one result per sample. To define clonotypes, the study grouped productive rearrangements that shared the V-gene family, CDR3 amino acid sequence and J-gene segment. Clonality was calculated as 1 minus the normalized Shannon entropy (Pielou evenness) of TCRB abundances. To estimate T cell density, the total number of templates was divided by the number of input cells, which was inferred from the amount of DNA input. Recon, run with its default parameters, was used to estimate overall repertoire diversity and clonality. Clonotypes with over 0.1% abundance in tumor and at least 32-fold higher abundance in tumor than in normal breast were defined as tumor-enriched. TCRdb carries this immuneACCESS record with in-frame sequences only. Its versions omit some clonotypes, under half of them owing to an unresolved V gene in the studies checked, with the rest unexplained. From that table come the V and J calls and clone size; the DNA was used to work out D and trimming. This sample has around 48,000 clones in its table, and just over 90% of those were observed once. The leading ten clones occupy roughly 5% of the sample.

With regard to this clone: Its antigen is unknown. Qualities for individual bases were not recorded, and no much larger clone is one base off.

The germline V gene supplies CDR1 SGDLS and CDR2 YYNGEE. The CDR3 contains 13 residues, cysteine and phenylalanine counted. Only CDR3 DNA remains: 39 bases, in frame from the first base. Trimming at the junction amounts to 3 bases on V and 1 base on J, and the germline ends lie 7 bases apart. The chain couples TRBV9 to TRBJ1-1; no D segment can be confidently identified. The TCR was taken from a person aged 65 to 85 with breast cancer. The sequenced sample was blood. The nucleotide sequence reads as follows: TGTGCCAGCAGCGGAGTAAAGAACACTGAAGCTTTCTTT. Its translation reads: CASSGVKNTEAFF.